Listed below are T cell receptor beta chains from one sample, sequenced in a study of blood T cell repertoires in COVID-19. This table comes from immunoSEQ multiplex PCR, and its TCRdb copy is limited to in-frame clones, with some not included. This table has over 150,000 clones, roughly nine tenths appearing once. Specimen: peripheral blood. The receptors were gathered from a man between 45 and 60 years old with acute or convalescent COVID-19. CDR3s include the opening cysteine and the closing phenylalanine or tryptophan. A D gene is named only where the DNA matches it firmly. A clone size is listed for some rows: how often the clone was seen (once, few, many), or a class if it is expanded.

j_call	d_call	v_call	clone_size	cdr3_length	cdr3_aa	cdr3_nt
TRBJ2-1	TRBD2	TRBV12-3/TRBV12-4	.	13	CASSSRSGAEQFF	TGTGCCAGCAGTTCTCGGAGCGGGGCCGAGCAGTTCTTC
TRBJ1-4	TRBD1	TRBV7-8	.	19	CASSLFGRDRGATNEKLFF	TGTGCCAGCAGCTTATTTGGCCGGGACAGAGGCGCAACTAATGAAAAACTGTTTTTT
TRBJ2-7	TRBD2	TRBV7-9	.	16	CASSPPGLAGQYEQYF	TGTGCCAGCAGCCCGCCGGGACTAGCGGGCCAATACGAGCAGTACTTC
TRBJ1-1	.	TRBV29-1	once	15	CSVELFGEGAVKAFF	TGCAGCGTTGAACTCTTTGGGGAGGGCGCGGTAAAAGCTTTCTTT
TRBJ2-1	TRBD2	TRBV6-5	once	15	CASSSAGGTYNEQFF	TGTGCCAGCAGCTCAGCGGGAGGAACCTACAATGAGCAGTTCTTC
TRBJ1-1	.	TRBV29-1	.	12	CSVDRARGEAFF	TGCAGCGTTGACCGGGCCCGGGGTGAAGCTTTCTTT
TRBJ2-6	.	TRBV2	once	15	CASTDRPSGANVLTF	TGTGCCAGCACCGACAGGCCCTCTGGGGCCAACGTCCTGACTTTC
TRBJ1-6	.	TRBV15	.	16	CATSRAGKGFDSPLHF	TGTGCCACCAGCAGAGCAGGGAAGGGGTTTGATTCACCCCTCCACTTT
TRBJ1-2	TRBD1	TRBV27	once	14	CASSPTGIGYGYTF	TGTGCCAGCAGTCCGACAGGGATTGGGTATGGCTACACCTTC
TRBJ1-1	.	TRBV30	.	14	CAWSVNEGNTEAFF	TGTGCCTGGAGTGTGAACGAGGGGAACACTGAAGCTTTCTTT
TRBJ2-3	TRBD2	TRBV24-1	.	14	CATRASGATDTQYF	TGTGCCACCAGGGCTAGCGGGGCGACAGATACGCAGTATTTT
TRBJ2-3	.	TRBV5-1	.	15	CASSRATGGTDTQYF	TGCGCCAGCAGCCGGGCGACAGGCGGCACAGATACGCAGTATTTT
TRBJ2-5	TRBD1	TRBV19	.	14	CASRDRGSQETQYF	TGTGCCAGCCGGGACAGGGGAAGTCAAGAGACCCAGTACTTC
TRBJ2-1	.	TRBV24-1	.	16	CATSDSGPSSYNEQFF	TGTGCCACCAGTGACTCAGGGCCGTCCTCCTACAATGAGCAGTTCTTC
TRBJ2-1	.	TRBV19	.	15	CASSSRGLSYNEQFF	TGTGCCAGTAGCTCCAGAGGCCTCTCCTACAATGAGCAGTTCTTC
TRBJ1-1	.	TRBV6-5	.	13	CASTFDRNTEAFF	TGTGCCAGCACCTTTGACAGAAACACTGAAGCTTTCTTT
TRBJ2-7	TRBD2	TRBV7-2	.	14	CASSRGLAGTEQYF	TGTGCCAGCAGCCGGGGACTAGCGGGGACCGAGCAGTACTTC
TRBJ1-2	TRBD1	TRBV5-1	.	14	CASSLVTGIYGYTF	TGCGCCAGCAGCTTGGTGACAGGGATCTATGGCTACACCTTC
TRBJ1-2	.	TRBV9	.	10	CASSANEKTF	TGTGCCAGCAGCGCCAACGAGAAGACCTTC
TRBJ1-1	.	TRBV28	.	13	CASSYGLNTEAFF	TGTGCCAGCAGTTACGGGTTGAACACTGAAGCTTTCTTT
TRBJ2-1	.	TRBV5-1	.	15	CASSSSWSSYNEQFF	TGCGCCAGCAGCTCGAGTTGGAGCTCCTACAATGAGCAGTTCTTC
TRBJ1-3	TRBD1	TRBV9	.	16	CASSVTGGNSGNTIYF	TGTGCCAGCAGCGTCACAGGGGGAAACTCTGGAAACACCATATATTTT
TRBJ2-1	.	TRBV4-2	.	16	CASSQDGARDSNEQFF	TGTGCCAGCAGCCAAGATGGGGCTAGGGATTCCAATGAGCAGTTCTTC
TRBJ1-6	.	TRBV19	.	13	CASSLTGESPLHF	TGTGCCAGTAGTCTGACAGGCGAATCACCCCTCCACTTT
TRBJ2-4	.	TRBV5-6	.	16	CASSLVRGAVKNIQYF	TGTGCCAGCAGCTTGGTTCGTGGGGCGGTCAAAAACATTCAGTACTTC
TRBJ2-1	TRBD1	TRBV6-5	.	14	CASSRQGDYNEQFF	TGTGCCAGCAGTCGACAGGGGGATTACAATGAGCAGTTCTTC
TRBJ2-1	.	TRBV21-1	.	13	CASSSERGGEQFF	TGTGCCAGCAGCAGTGAGCGGGGTGGTGAGCAGTTCTTC
TRBJ1-6	.	TRBV5-1	.	14	CASSLGVVDSPLHF	TGCGCCAGCAGCCTGGGCGTCGTCGATTCACCCCTCCACTTT
TRBJ1-3	.	TRBV4-2	.	15	CASSQDSGGGNTIYF	TGTGCCAGCAGCCAAGACAGCGGGGGCGGAAACACCATATATTTT
TRBJ1-2	.	TRBV19	.	12	CASSIQGYGYTF	TGTGCCAGTAGTATACAGGGCTATGGCTACACCTTC